This is a list of T cell receptor beta chains from one sample in a study of T cells in narcolepsy. The data were produced by immunoSEQ multiplex PCR, yet TCRdb's version contains in-frame clones alone and is incomplete. The sample holds nearly 35,000 clones, approximately 80% seen once. Sequences were obtained from memory (CD45RA-) CD4+ T cells from blood. These receptor sequences come from a human donor in good health. CDR3s include the opening cysteine and the closing phenylalanine or tryptophan. The D gene is left open where the match is weak. Clone sizes are given selectively: once, few, many, or a class where the clone is expanded.

clone size,D gene,V gene,J gene,CDR3 protein,CDR3 DNA
NA,TRBD2,TRBV6-1,TRBJ2-1,CASSQVWAGGGEQFF,TGTGCCAGCAGTCAGGTGTGGGCGGGGGGTGGTGAGCAGTTCTTC
NA,NA,TRBV6-6,TRBJ2-6,CASSYSFGANVLTF,TGTGCCAGCAGTTACTCCTTTGGGGCCAACGTCCTGACTTTC
once,NA,TRBV30,TRBJ2-7,CAWSVRVRQKDEQYF,TGTGCCTGGAGTGTACGGGTCCGCCAAAAAGACGAGCAGTACTTC
once,TRBD2,TRBV30,TRBJ2-7,CAWDPTSGLVGEQYF,TGTGCCTGGGACCCCACTAGCGGCCTTGTGGGGGAGCAGTACTTC
NA,TRBD2,TRBV9,TRBJ2-1,CASSVVGSGMGNNEQFF,TGTGCCAGCAGCGTAGTGGGTAGCGGGATGGGAAACAATGAGCAGTTCTTC
NA,TRBD1,TRBV27,TRBJ1-1,CASSKQGTEAFF,TGTGCCAGCAGTAAACAGGGGACTGAAGCTTTCTTT
NA,TRBD2,TRBV9,TRBJ2-3,CASSAGLAGGTDTQYF,TGTGCCAGCAGCGCCGGACTAGCGGGGGGGACAGATACGCAGTATTTT
NA,NA,TRBV27,TRBJ1-2,CASRRGTQGYGYTF,TGTGCCAGCAGGAGGGGGACGCAGGGCTATGGCTACACCTTC
NA,NA,TRBV4-1,TRBJ2-1,CASSQTGRDKNEQFF,TGCGCCAGCAGCCAAACGGGGCGGGACAAAAATGAGCAGTTCTTC
once,TRBD2,TRBV9,TRBJ2-5,CASSPQASGGQETQYF,TGTGCCAGCAGCCCACAGGCCAGCGGGGGACAAGAGACCCAGTACTTC
few,NA,TRBV6-1,TRBJ2-6,CASSESNSGANVLTF,TGTGCCAGCAGTGAATCTAACTCTGGGGCCAACGTCCTGACTTTC
NA,NA,TRBV6-4,TRBJ2-2,CASSIDYHTGELFF,TGTGCCAGCAGTATAGACTACCACACCGGGGAGCTGTTTTTT
NA,NA,TRBV19,TRBJ1-1,CASSLRAGNTEAFF,TGTGCCAGTAGTCTACGGGCCGGGAACACTGAAGCTTTCTTT
NA,TRBD1,TRBV10-3,TRBJ2-7,CAISRTGVQYF,TGTGCCATCAGCAGGACAGGGGTCCAGTACTTC
NA,NA,TRBV2,TRBJ1-3,CASSVTELRNTIYF,TGTGCCAGCAGTGTGACAGAATTACGAAACACCATATATTTT
NA,TRBD2,TRBV5-8,TRBJ2-2,CASRPGLAGAGELFF,TGTGCCAGCAGGCCCGGACTAGCGGGCGCCGGGGAGCTGTTTTTT
NA,TRBD2,TRBV7-2,TRBJ2-1,CASSIGTSGGADEQFF,TGTGCCAGCAGCATCGGGACTAGCGGGGGGGCGGATGAGCAGTTCTTC
NA,TRBD1,TRBV5-6,TRBJ2-3,CASSLGQYTDTQYF,TGTGCCAGCAGCCTGGGACAGTACACAGATACGCAGTATTTT
NA,TRBD1,TRBV11-2,TRBJ1-1,CASTRINRGMNTEAFF,TGTGCCAGCACCCGTATTAACAGGGGCATGAACACTGAAGCTTTCTTT
medium-sized,TRBD1,TRBV2,TRBJ2-7,CASAGQVPYEQYF,TGTGCCAGCGCGGGACAGGTCCCCTACGAGCAGTACTTC
NA,NA,TRBV19,TRBJ1-6,CATRGREGSPLHF,TGTGCCACCCGCGGGAGGGAGGGTTCACCCCTCCACTTT
NA,TRBD1,TRBV9,TRBJ1-6,CASSVTGGNNSPLHF,TGTGCCAGCAGCGTCACAGGGGGTAATAATTCACCCCTCCACTTT